Shown below are 18 T cell receptor beta chains from a single sample sequenced in a study of blood T cell repertoires in COVID-19. Assay used: immunoSEQ multiplex PCR; TCRdb lists only in-frame clones, some missing. In the table there are around 340,000 clones, around four fifths of which are singletons. The specimen was peripheral blood. These receptors came from a man aged 30 to 45 with active or convalescent COVID-19.

Comments on this clone: Compared with germline, one end of the junction differs, possibly owing to a read error. V gene TRBV6-6 combines with J gene TRBJ2-3, with 9 bases identical to TRBD1. Per germline, CDR1 MNHNY and CDR2 SVGAGI (reference sequence). The CDR3 extends over 16 amino acids. The CDR3 reads CASSDSGTGSADTQYF. The CDR3 DNA sequence: TGTGCCAGCAGTGACTCCGGGACAGGGTCGGCAGATACGCAGTATTTT.

This clone was detected once. The V call is TRBV9, the J call TRBJ2-3; D gene unclear. Germline CDR1 SGDLS, CDR2 YYNGEE. The CDR3 length is 13 residues. The germline V and J ends were trimmed by 3 bases and 3 bases, with 8 bases remaining between them. Here the CDR3 reads CASSGRRTDTQYF. As DNA, the CDR3 is TGTGCCAGCAGCGGCCGTCGGACAGATACGCAGTATTTT.

CDR3 nucleotide sequence: TGTGCCAGCAGCTTAGAGTGGCGGGGGGCCCGGGAGACCCAGTACTTC. As protein: CASSLEWRGARETQYF. This chain links TRBV7-2 with TRBJ2-5; 8 positions match TRBD2. V lost 1 base, J lost 5 bases, and 9 bases stayed unmatched. Germline CDR1 is SGHTA and CDR2 is FQGNSA. The CDR3 consists of 16 residues.

The CDR3 sequence: CASSPRQGIGEKLFF. The CDR3 region has the DNA TGTGCCAGCAGCCCCCGACAGGGGATAGGAGAAAAACTGTTTTTT. The chain employs TRBV5-4 and TRBJ1-4; 8 nucleotides agree with TRBD1. Trimming took 4 bases from V and 8 from J; bases not matched to a gene: 10. The CDR3 sequence is 15 residues long. CDR1 is SGHNT, CDR2 YYREEE, per germline (reference sequence).

This clone was seen many times. The sample carries other DNA sequences with the same CDR3. V gene TRBV19 combines with J gene TRBJ1-5, with a tentative D call TRBD1 (5 bases). The germline CDR1 and CDR2 sequences are LNHDA and SQIVND (reference sequence). The CDR3 runs 13 residues. V gave up 6 bases and J gave up 5 bases, with 11 bases separating them. The CDR3 coding sequence is TGTGCCAGTAGCCAGGGAAGGGATCAGCCCCAGCATTTT. It codes for CASSQGRDQPQHF.

The CDR3 here is CASSARVAGYTF. Here the CDR3 DNA reads TGTGCCAGCAGTGCCAGGGTGGCTGGCTACACCTTC. The chain couples TRBV2 to TRBJ1-2, with D possibly TRBD1 on 5 matching bases. Germline V gene sequence: CDR1 SNHLY, CDR2 FYNNEI. The V and J ends lost 4 bases and 7 bases respectively, with 10 bases between them. CDR3 size: 12 residues.

The chain recombines TRBV28 with TRBJ1-1; the D gene is possibly TRBD1 (5 bases). CDR1 is MDHEN and CDR2 is SYDVKM in the germline V gene. The CDR3 has 13 amino acids. Trimming cost V 3 bases and J 3 bases, with 8 bases left between them. CDR3 region: CASSFGGYTEAFF. DNA for the CDR3: TGTGCCAGCAGTTTTGGGGGGTACACTGAAGCTTTCTTT.

The table lists this clone with many counts. V gene TRBV7-6 combines with J gene TRBJ2-2; a weak D match, TRBD1 (6 bases). Germline CDR1 reads SGHVS; CDR2 reads FNYEAQ. The CDR3 is 17 amino acids. V lost 4 bases to trimming and J lost 1 base, with 16 bases between them. CDR3 region: CASSYTGLVENTGELFF. DNA for the CDR3: TGTGCCAGCAGCTACACAGGGCTAGTGGAGAACACCGGGGAGCTGTTTTTT.

The chain uses TRBV5-1 and TRBJ1-2, with D possibly being TRBD1 (6 bases). The CDR3 is 14 amino acids. In germline, CDR1 is SGHRS, CDR2 YFSETQ. Trimming cost V 4 bases and J 8 bases, with 18 bases left between them. The CDR3 DNA reads as TGCGCCAGCAGCCAACCCCAGGCAGGGGTAGGCTACACCTTC. This gives the protein CASSQPQAGVGYTF.

The chain uses TRBV9 and TRBJ2-1; perhaps TRBD2 as D (7 bases). CDR1 and CDR2 (germline): SGDLS, YYNGEE. Trimming removed 2 bases at V and 6 bases at J, with 18 bases between. This CDR3 has 16 amino acids. The DNA for the CDR3 is TGTGCCAGCAGCGTCCCGAGGGGGGGCGGGAGCAATGAGCAGTTCTTC. Translation: CASSVPRGGGSNEQFF.

The DNA of the CDR3 is TGCGCCAGCAGCTTGGCCGAACTTGACAGAGCGAGTGAGACCCAGTACTTC. As protein: CASSLAELDRASETQYF. The rearrangement uses TRBV5-1 and TRBJ2-5; tentative D call: TRBD1 (5 bases). The germline V gene encodes CDR1 SGHRS and CDR2 YFSETQ. Trimming removed 0 bases from V and 5 bases from J, with 20 bases in between. The CDR3 consists of 17 residues.

This clone was recorded once. The genes are TRBV19 and TRBJ1-6; perhaps TRBD1 as D (6 bases). Germline V gene sequence: CDR1 LNHDA, CDR2 SQIVND (reference sequence). Trimming removed 6 bases at V and 6 bases at J, with 12 bases between. This CDR3 comprises 14 residues. CDR3 DNA: TGTGCCAGTAGCGGACAGACAACTAATTCACCCCTCCACTTT. Its protein product is CASSGQTTNSPLHF.

The chain couples TRBV3-1 (or the pseudogene TRBV3-2) to TRBJ1-3; TRBD1 is a possible D gene (5 bases). CDR3 length equals 14 residues. Germline CDR1 and CDR2: LGHDT and YNNKEL (reference sequence). Deletions cut 1 base from V and 3 bases from J, with 7 bases between. The CDR3 sequence is CASSQGTGGNTIYF. The CDR3 DNA reads as TGTGCCAGCAGCCAAGGAACAGGTGGAAACACCATATATTTT.

In its sample, this clone was seen a few times. The chain employs TRBV29-1 and TRBJ1-4; D not resolved. The germline V gene has CDR1 SQVTM and CDR2 ANQGSEA. The CDR3 has 10 residues. V dropped 4 bases and J dropped 8 bases, with 5 bases sitting between them. The CDR3 loop is CSVGEEKLFF. DNA for the CDR3: TGCAGCGTTGGGGAGGAAAAACTGTTTTTT.

This clone was seen more than once but under ten times. The chain combines TRBV6-1 with TRBJ1-5, with no clear D. The CDR3 runs 15 residues. The germline V gene encodes CDR1 MNHNS and CDR2 SASEGT. With 2 bases removed from V and 5 bases from J, the gap between germline ends came to 13 bases. The DNA for the CDR3 is TGTGCCAGCAGTGAACCAGGACTTTCAGATCAGCCCCAGCATTTT. It is translated as CASSEPGLSDQPQHF.

There are a few counts of this clone. The gene calls are TRBV28 and TRBJ2-2, with D possibly TRBD2 on 7 matching bases. Looked up from germline, CDR1 is MDHEN and CDR2 is SYDVKM. Trimming stripped 7 bases from V and 7 bases from J, with 16 bases between. The CDR3 has 14 amino acids. The CDR3 spells CASIGGGRVGELFF. CDR3 in DNA: TGTGCCAGCATTGGGGGCGGGAGAGTCGGGGAGCTGTTTTTT.

As DNA, the CDR3 is TGTGCCAGCAGCCCGAGCGGAACTAGCGGGAGGACCGGGGAGCTGTTTTTT. Its protein is CASSPSGTSGRTGELFF. The V call is TRBV4-2, the J call TRBJ2-2; 12 bases map to TRBD2. J was trimmed by 5 bases and V by 4 bases; bases with no gene match: 8. Germline CDR1 reads LGHNA; CDR2 reads YNFKEQ. This CDR3 has 17 residues.

The chain carries TRBV5-4 and TRBJ2-7, with a weak D call TRBD1 (5 bases). This CDR3 spans 11 amino acids. The germline V gene encodes CDR1 SGHNT and CDR2 YYREEE (reference sequence). V dropped 6 bases and J dropped 5 bases, with 9 bases sitting between them. CDR3 sequence: CASTGIHEQYF. CDR3 sequence (DNA): TGTGCCAGCACAGGGATCCACGAGCAGTACTTC. Looking up the rest from reference TRBV5-4 and TRBJ2-7 gives the full variable domain: ETGVTQSPTHLIKTRGQQVTLRCSSQSGHNTVSWYQQALGQGPQFIFQYYREEENGRGNFPPRFSGLQFPNYSSELNVNALELDDSALYLCASTGIHEQYFGPGTRLTVT.